One and the same sample provided the 6 T cell receptor beta chains below, sequenced in a study of cytomegalovirus exposure and HLA in healthy donors. Researchers ran the PCR with 60 Vbeta and 13 Jbeta primers. Only in-frame clones appear in the TCRdb table, and some are missing; sequencing was by immunoSEQ multiplex PCR. Of about 88,000 clones in the sample, 75% to 90% were seen once. Specimen: PBMCs. The receptors shown here come from a man aged 18 to 29 in good health and CMV-seronegative.

Here the CDR3 DNA reads TGCAGCGTTGATTTCACTCCCCAAGAGACCCAGTACTTC. It specifies CSVDFTPQETQYF. The V gene is TRBV29-1, the J gene TRBJ2-5; D is unresolved. The CDR3 extends over 13 amino acids. V lost 3 bases and J lost 1, with 9 bases in between. The germline V gene encodes CDR1 SQVTM and CDR2 ANQGSEA.

CDR3 protein: CASSPSGLGTEAFF. The CDR3 nucleotides are TGTGCCAGCTCACCATCAGGGTTGGGCACTGAAGCTTTCTTT. The J gene is TRBJ1-1, the V gene TRBV18; tentative D call: TRBD1 (5 bases). Germline CDR1 is KGHSH and CDR2 is LQKENI. V was pared by 2 bases and J by 4 bases, with 11 bases between. CDR3 length: 14 residues. Full variable domain (missing parts from reference TRBV18 and TRBJ1-1): NAGVMQNPRHLVRRRGQEARLRCSPMKGHSHVYWYRQLPEEGLKFMVYLQKENIIDESGMPKERFSAEFPKEGPSILRIQQVVRGDSAAYFCASSPSGLGTEAFFGQGTRLTVV.

The chain uses TRBV5-4 and TRBJ2-7; 7 bases line up with TRBD2. V shed 0 bases and J 7 bases; nucleotides not matched to a gene: 4. The CDR3 totals 13 residues. CDR1 is SGHNT and CDR2 is YYREEE in the germline V gene (reference sequence). This chain's CDR3 is CASSLELLAEQYF. The CDR3 DNA follows: TGTGCCAGCAGCTTGGAACTACTAGCGGAGCAGTACTTC.

This chain uses TRBV28 with TRBJ2-6; weak D call: TRBD1 (6 bases). Trimming stripped 7 bases from V and 2 bases from J, with 12 bases between. This CDR3 comprises 15 residues. Per the germline V gene, CDR1 is MDHEN and CDR2 is SYDVKM. The CDR3 nucleotides are TGTGCCAGCAATCCTGCAGGGGCTGGGGCCAACGTCCTGACTTTC. This translates into CASNPAGAGANVLTF.

The genes are TRBV7-2 and TRBJ1-2; 9 positions match TRBD1. The germline V gene has CDR1 SGHTA and CDR2 FQGNSA. This CDR3 is built from 13 residues. Trimming took 6 bases from V and 2 from J; bases not matched to a gene: 1. The CDR3 DNA sequence: TGTGCCAGCAGTGGACAGGGGAACTATGGCTACACCTTC. It codes for CASSGQGNYGYTF.

This clone appeared a single time. This sequence joins TRBV7-2 and TRBJ1-6; no clear D gene. The CDR3 has 14 residues. Germline-derived CDR1 and CDR2 are SGHTA and FQGNSA. V was pared by 5 bases and J by 0 bases, with 5 bases between. For the CDR3, the DNA is TGTGCCAGCAGCAGGAGCTCCTATAATTCACCCCTCCACTTT. Translated: CASSRSSYNSPLHF.